This T cell receptor beta chain emerged from a study of cytomegalovirus exposure and HLA in healthy donors (dated by TCRdb to about 2017). Looking at the study overall: An earlier analysis of more than 550 of the donors reported approximately 260 Gb of sequence data and 95 million to 130 million unique TCR beta sequences obtained from about 200 million T cells. About 280 gigabases of sequencing data and around 88 million unique TCR sequences made up an early release that covered several hundred HLA-typed donors. The genetic ancestry cluster associated with self-reported Caucasian donors included 81% of the roughly 400 genotyped donors. The aim of the study was to test whether cataloging public T cell receptors could identify signatures of past pathogen exposure. The study profiled the T cell repertoires of hundreds of subjects by immunosequencing and related them to cytomegalovirus serostatus. A separate validation cohort of over a hundred different subjects was used in addition to the roughly 640-subject first cohort. High-throughput TCR immunosequencing, statistical association of individual TCRs with disease status, and machine learning were combined to predict cytomegalovirus infection status. A later analysis re-analyzed previously published TCR beta repertoires from about 600 donors and added high-resolution HLA genotyping to study TCR occurrence patterns. Rather than drawing on any new phenotypic data, the later analysis identified candidate immune exposures from TCR beta sequences and the way those sequences occurred across donors. To decide whether each TCR beta V gene segment behaved as functional or pseudogenic, an earlier analysis of several hundred of the donors relied on high-throughput TCR beta sequencing. Alongside the repertoire data, information on donor age, sex, ethnicity and CMV serostatus was compiled. Genome-wide SNP genotypes for about 65% of the roughly 700 donors were used in a later genetic analysis, which treated that subset as a discovery cohort. All discovery cohort repertoires had been generated on a single sequencing platform. HLA typing covered class I and class II loci at four-digit resolution. Typing coverage differed by locus: A, B, C, DRB1 and DQB1 were typed in roughly 620-640 donors, DQA1 in about 510, DPA1 in 606, and DPB1 in 450 to 480. Because of strong linkage in the cohort, roughly five DR-DQ haplotypes were treated as single units for association and clustering. Among several hundred genotyped donors of the cohort, an average of around 250,000 unique TCR beta nucleotide sequences was sequenced per donor, of which 15% to 20% were non-productive.

This clone was recorded once. Its cognate antigen has yet to be identified. No much larger clone exists at a distance of one base, and base qualities are not known. From the cysteine up to the phenylalanine, the CDR3 has a length of 15 residues. The entry retains the CDR3 DNA only, 45 bases that are in frame from base 1. The germline V gene sets CDR1 to MNHEY and CDR2 to SVGAGI. Trimming removed 0 bases from V and 9 bases from J, leaving 15 bases between the germline ends. The cohort was made up of 500 to 850 healthy bone marrow donors. Cohort members were all nominally healthy when sampled, although unrecorded immune exposures were likely present. The donor tested CMV seropositive and was one of the 289 seropositive cohort members. A peripheral blood sample was collected from each donor, and TCR beta sequencing was performed on peripheral blood mononuclear cells. The Qiagen DNeasy Blood Extraction Kit was used to extract genomic DNA from the blood cell samples.

The protocol used for the library was the immunoSEQ multiplex PCR assay. For the multiplex PCR, a mixture combining 60 forward primers for TCR Vbeta segments and 13 reverse primers for TCR Jbeta segments was used. Amplification of the CDR3 region of rearranged TCR beta genes was performed with a multiplex PCR assay on genomic DNA. The Illumina HiSeq System was used to sequence the amplified TCR beta libraries as 87-base-pair reads. In the authors' own workflow: Across the 666 repertoires, a later analysis counted roughly 84 million unique TCR beta chains, 8.5 million to 12 million of which were shared by at least two donors. Raw reads were error-corrected and collapsed into unique sequences with a nearest-neighbor algorithm that merged closely related sequences to remove PCR and sequencing errors. CDR3 sequences were aligned to IMGT reference sequences to assign V, D and J gene segments. For a sequence to be retained, at least a six-nucleotide match to both a V gene segment and a J gene segment was required. A rearrangement counted as productive if the CDR3 had no stop codons and remained in frame with V and J, and every other rearrangement counted as non-productive. Following IMGT convention, CDR3 was defined as the stretch from the second conserved V-encoded cysteine to the conserved J-encoded phenylalanine. Sequences without an unambiguous match to a single V gene segment were excluded from the earlier analysis of several hundred of the donors. An earlier analysis of 500 to 600 of the donors classified V segments as functional when productive rearrangements were above 56.7% and as segregating when the standard deviation between donors was above 5%. To diagnose cytomegalovirus status from the catalog of TCR beta chain sequences, a statistical classification framework was built. In a later analysis, TCR nucleotide sequences were compared against IMGT/GENE-DB human TR gene sequences so that V and J genes could be assigned. A later analysis assigned CDR3 sequences and most-parsimonious VDJ recombination scenarios with the TCRdist pipeline. In a later analysis, every TCR beta chain was defined by the combination of its CDR3 amino acid sequence and its V-gene family, and reads without a unique V-gene family were dropped. In a later analysis, fewer than 600 highly shared, low-generation-probability nucleotide sequences were removed to address suspected cross-contamination and a sequencing artifact. In a later analysis, a clonal expansion index was calculated for each public chain from normalized within-repertoire ranks of inferred template counts. In a later analysis, generation probabilities were computed using a VDJ recombination model fitted to out-of-frame rearrangements, and the results were checked against IGoR. Hypergeometric tests were used in a later analysis to score TCR-TCR, TCR-HLA and TCR-CMV co-occurrence, with a repertoire-size bias correction applied to the TCR pairs. A later analysis estimated false discovery rates by permuting HLA or CMV assignments 20 times. In a later analysis, co-occurring TCRs were grouped using DBSCAN, with TCRdist sequence similarity added in when clustering inside HLA-allele-positive subsets. Co-occurrence clustering excluded repertoires with fewer than 30,000 or more than 120,000 public chains, plus five with anomalous nucleotide sharing. The immuneACCESS repertoire file appears here via TCRdb, limited to in-frame rearrangements. These files lack a portion of the clones; in checked studies, under half of the deficit traces to unresolved V genes, and the cause of the others is not known. The D gene and trimming were derived from the DNA, and the V and J assignments and clone size from that table. Across this sample there are about 99,000 clones, with approximately 76% seen only once. The biggest ten clones account for roughly 5.4% of the sample.

The full study reports these points: Some IMGT-functional V segments, including TRBV6-2 and TRBV6-3, could not be distinguished by the 87-base-pair reads and were therefore excluded. In a later analysis, HLA-associated TCR beta chains showed more clonal expansion and lower generation probabilities than non-associated chains that were equally common. Correlated functional status among segregating V segments might reflect linkage disequilibrium, but an unknown experimental factor could not be ruled out. The classifier was reported to diagnose cytomegalovirus status with high specificity and sensitivity in both the original cohort and the validation cohort. The study gave a list of under 200 TCR beta chains associated with cytomegalovirus. Compared with the 666-donor mean, donors in an Asian-associated ancestry cluster had fewer N-insertions in productive TCRs, according to a later genetic analysis. The authors suggested that the approach could potentially be generalized to other disease states and immunological phenotypes. Specific HLA alleles were associated with over 15,000 TCR beta sequences at a false discovery rate of 0.05 in a later analysis. In an earlier analysis of about 600 of the donors, most TCR beta V segments appeared in productive rearrangements about 87% or about 30% of the time, broadly matching IMGT annotations. In a later analysis, the rate of TCR association differed among HLA loci, with DRB1 alleles having the most associated TCRs and HLA-C alleles having the fewest. In this cohort, only TCR beta chains were sequenced, and detectable features were limited by the absence of alpha or paired-chain data. Because HLA typing was unavailable for some donors at each locus, only the typed subset was used in association tests. Assigning TCR associations to individual alleles was difficult when HLA alleles, especially DR and DQ, strongly co-occurred. In a later analysis, most CMV-associated TCR beta chains were found to appear HLA-restricted, with HLA associations seemingly driven largely by CMV exposure. A further reported finding was that TCR beta sequences accurately predicted the HLA-A and HLA-B alleles for most subjects in the first cohort. According to a later analysis, parvovirus B19, influenza, CMV and Epstein-Barr virus appeared linked to several top co-occurrence clusters. The presence/absence analyses assumed that sequencing depth was roughly uniform across donors, and that assumption may not be true. Roughly 17 rarely observed V segments, including chromosome 9 orphons, were excluded from the earlier analysis of approximately 600 of the donors because counts were too low. The only immune exposure information available for the cohort was CMV serostatus. Most TCR sequences were observed very rarely across donors, whereas some public TCRs were present in many individuals. A cluster of highly shared sequence variants was judged likely to represent a technical artifact of the sequencing pipeline. Three of the identified cytomegalovirus-associated TCR beta chains were confirmed in vitro to be specific for cytomegalovirus antigens. A later genetic analysis associated a missense DCLRE1C variant with V-gene and J-gene trimming of TCR beta chains, and an independent cohort replicated the association.

The receptor was derived from a woman aged 18 to 35 in good health and CMV-seropositive. Sequenced material: PBMCs. The V gene is TRBV6-5 and the J gene is TRBJ2-1, with no confident D gene call. The DNA sequence is as follows: TGTGCCAGCAGTTACTCGAACAGTATTACCCTTGAGCAGTTCTTC. Its protein reads: CASSYSNSITLEQFF.